This TCR beta chain comes out of a study of T cell responses to AZD1222 COVID-19 vaccine. General study results and limits: Among vaccine-associated CD4 TCRs, coverage spanned spike, with dominance at 160-218 and 743-854. The donor group comprised mostly white British people and more females; the analysis possibly underestimated clonal diversity. Without day 14 samples, only post-peak T cell repertoires were studied. Spike-specific TCR breadth and depth grew following two AZD1222 doses.

The data were produced by immunoSEQ multiplex PCR, yet TCRdb's version contains in-frame clones alone and is incomplete. This repertoire shows more than 75,000 clones, about 91% found once; its top ten account for around 8%. Germline trimming cut 4 bases from V and 0 bases from J; bases unmatched to any gene: 0. The V gene's germline CDR1 is ENHRY and CDR2 SYGVKD. The CDR3 covers 15 residues. In regard to this clone: Its antigen is still unknown.

Sequenced here: peripheral blood, sampled 28 days after the second AZD1222 dose. This sequence joins TRBV10-3 and TRBJ2-3, with 11 bases lining up with TRBD2. This TCR derives from an adult who received the AZD1222 COVID-19 vaccine. The chain's CDR3 is CAISGLAGSTDTQYF. The CDR3 DNA reads as TGTGCCATCAGTGGACTAGCGGGAAGCACAGATACGCAGTATTTT.